One sample yielded the 22 T cell receptor beta chains listed below, sequenced in a study of identical twins. Using its own MiXCR run on the 5' RACE reads, TCRdb lists one record per CDR3 protein. The sample lists around 530,000 distinct CDR3 sequences, 15% occurring once. These data are also associated with another study on yellow fever vaccine responses in identical twins.

The sample was CD4+ T cells sorted from blood. The origin of the receptors is a woman aged 18-29 years in good health.

CDR3 in DNA: TGCGCCAGCAGCCAAGAGCACAGAACCTACGAGCAGTACTTC. Encoded protein: CASSQEHRTYEQYF. The chain recombines TRBV4-1 with TRBJ2-7; the D is unclear. The CDR3 sequence is 14 residues long. The germline V gene has CDR1 MGHRA and CDR2 YSYEKL. V was cut by 0 bases and J by 2 bases, with 8 bases left in between.

This clonotype was seen more than once but under ten times. CDR3 loop: CASSYSSGTGGPPTFQETQYF. DNA of the CDR3: TGTGCCAGCAGTTACTCCTCCGGGACAGGGGGCCCACCAACGTTCCAAGAGACCCAGTACTTC. The chain employs TRBV6-2 or TRBV6-3 and TRBJ2-5; 12 bases are a match to TRBD1. This CDR3 spans 21 amino acids. The trim removed 0 bases at V and 1 base at J, leaving 15 bases unmatched. Germline V gene lookup returns CDR1 MNHEY and CDR2 SVGEGT.

The rearrangement links TRBV24-1 to TRBJ1-3; 7 nucleotides align to TRBD1. Losses at the gene ends were 4 bases for V and 2 bases for J; bases not matched to a gene: 4. Germline V gives CDR1 KGHDR, CDR2 SFDVKD. CDR3 length: 15 amino acids. The CDR3 DNA reads TGTGCCACCAGTGAAGCGGGGACAGCTGGAAACACCATATATTTT. Amino acid sequence: CATSEAGTAGNTIYF.

In this sample, this clonotype turned up a few times. The CDR3 spells CASSHRSSSEYF. The CDR3 DNA reads TGTGCCAGCAGCCACCGATCCTCTTCGGAGTATTTT. The chain recombines TRBV3-1 with TRBJ2-3; D remains ambiguous. This CDR3 has 12 amino acids. Between the trimmed V and J ends, which lost 3 bases and 13 bases, there was a span of 14 bases. Germline assignment: CDR1 LGHDT and CDR2 YNNKEL (reference sequence).

This clonotype was seen more than once but under ten times. The chain employs TRBV24-1 and TRBJ2-1; TRBD2 matches 10 bases. V gave up 5 bases and J gave up 5 bases; unmatched junction bases: 5. CDR1 is KGHDR and CDR2 is SFDVKD in the germline V gene. The CDR3 runs to 15 residues. CDR3 bases: TGTGCCACCAGTGTCCGTCTAGCGGGGGACAATGAGCAGTTCTTC. This codes for CATSVRLAGDNEQFF.

The CDR3 region is CASSPLRGQETQYF. In DNA form, the CDR3 reads TGTGCCAGCAGCCCTTTGAGGGGGCAAGAGACCCAGTACTTC. The chain carries TRBV12-3 or TRBV12-4 and TRBJ2-5, with D possibly matching TRBD1 (6 bases). V lost 6 bases to trimming and J lost 2 bases, with 13 bases between them. This CDR3 has 14 amino acids.

This chain connects TRBV20-1 to TRBJ1-1, with D unresolved. CDR1 is DFQATT and CDR2 is SNEGSKA in the germline V gene (reference sequence). Trimming left V 5 bases short and J 3 bases short, with 16 bases between. The CDR3 spans 14 residues. CDR3 in DNA: TGCAGTGCTCGCTCGTGGGGAGAGGACACTGAAGCTTTCTTT. Translating it yields CSARSWGEDTEAFF.

This clonotype was seen at least ten times. This chain uses TRBV5-1 with TRBJ2-1; tentatively, D is TRBD2 (5 bases). The ends were cut back, 4 bases at V and 0 bases at J, with 8 bases in the middle. Germline V CDR1 and CDR2: SGHRS, YFSETQ. The CDR3 is 14 residues long. CDR3 amino acids: CASSGGGSYNEQFF. The CDR3 DNA is TGCGCCAGCAGCGGCGGAGGCTCCTACAATGAGCAGTTCTTC.

The chain combines TRBV3-1 with TRBJ1-5; D possibly corresponds to TRBD1 (6 bases). V lost 0 bases to trimming and J lost 0 bases, with 12 bases between them. Germline CDR1 reads LGHDT; CDR2 reads YNNKEL (reference sequence). The length of the CDR3 is 17 residues. The CDR3 spells CASSQEGAGSSNQPQHF. CDR3 sequence (DNA): TGTGCCAGCAGCCAAGAGGGGGCAGGCAGTAGCAATCAGCCCCAGCATTTT.

V is TRBV7-9 and J is TRBJ1-2; D gene unclear. Trimming took 5 bases from V and 3 from J, leaving 10 bases between them. Per the germline V gene, CDR1 is SEHNR and CDR2 is FQNEAQ (reference sequence). This CDR3 region has 13 residues. The CDR3 DNA reads as TGTGCCAGCAGCCTAGACTTGGACTATGGCTACACCTTC. Protein product: CASSLDLDYGYTF.

The chain is built from TRBV7-9 and TRBJ1-3, with a tentative D call TRBD1 (6 bases). V was cut by 3 bases and J by 6 bases, with 9 bases left in between. In germline, CDR1 is SEHNR, CDR2 FQNEAQ (reference sequence). This CDR3 spans 13 amino acids. The CDR3 reads CASSFGQINTIYF. The CDR3 DNA sequence: TGTGCCAGCAGCTTTGGACAGATAAACACCATATATTTT.

This clonotype occurred a few times. V usage is TRBV29-1 and J usage is TRBJ2-2, with 11 nucleotides matching TRBD2. Germline CDR1 is SQVTM and CDR2 is ANQGSEA. Losses at the gene ends were 7 bases for V and 1 base for J; bases not matched to a gene: 20. This CDR3 is built from 20 residues. CDR3 sequence (DNA): TGCAGCGCCCTTGGGTTGGGCGGGCTAGCGGGAGGTCGGAACACCGGGGAGCTGTTTTTT. Residues: CSALGLGGLAGGRNTGELFF.

This clonotype showed up just a few times. The rearrangement joins TRBV5-1 to TRBJ1-2, with TRBD1 matching over 7 bases. Trimming at V came to 4 bases and at J to 4 bases, leaving 13 bases not matched to a gene. Germline V gene data show CDR1 as SGHRS and CDR2 as YFSETQ. This CDR3 is 16 amino acids long. The CDR3 DNA reads TGCGCCAGCAGCCGAACAAGCGGAGGGACAGCCTATGGCTACACCTTC. This sequence encodes CASSRTSGGTAYGYTF.

The J gene is TRBJ1-5, the V gene TRBV19; 11 positions agree with TRBD1. This CDR3 region has 15 residues. Trimming removed 3 bases from V and 4 bases from J; junction bases left unmatched: 2. The germline V gene has CDR1 LNHDA and CDR2 SQIVND (reference sequence). CDR3 residues: CASSMGTGGNQPQHF. The CDR3 nucleotides are TGTGCCAGTAGTATGGGGACAGGGGGAAATCAGCCCCAGCATTTT.

The chain uses TRBV5-6 and TRBJ2-7; 10 nucleotides align to TRBD1. J lost 2 bases, V lost 0 bases, and 5 bases had no gene match. The CDR3 sequence is 16 residues long. Germline V gene data show CDR1 as SGHDT and CDR2 as YYEEEE. DNA of the CDR3: TGTGCCAGCAGCTTGGCCGGGACAGGGGTGACCTACGAGCAGTACGTC. Amino acids: CASSLAGTGVTYEQYV.

This chain joins TRBV5-1 and TRBJ2-2; TRBD1 matches 7 bases. The CDR3 covers 14 residues. V lost 4 bases, J lost 7 bases, and 7 bases stayed unmatched. CDR1 SGHRS and CDR2 YFSETQ come from the germline V gene. CDR3 amino acids: CASSPDREGGELFF. The CDR3 DNA reads TGCGCCAGCAGCCCAGACAGGGAAGGCGGGGAGCTGTTTTTT.

This clonotype was observed a handful of times. The chain recombines TRBV13 with TRBJ2-7; D is uncertain. The length of the CDR3 is 13 residues. V was cut by 3 bases and J by 7 bases, with 13 bases left in between. CDR1 PRHDT and CDR2 FYEKMQ come from the germline V gene (reference sequence). CDR3: CASSFPLGREQYF. The DNA for the CDR3 is TGTGCCAGCAGCTTCCCTCTCGGCCGGGAGCAGTACTTC.

The chain recombines TRBV12-3 or TRBV12-4 with TRBJ2-3, with TRBD2 matching over 7 bases. Trimming at V came to 5 bases and at J to 4 bases, leaving 9 bases not matched to a gene. The CDR3 runs to 15 residues. CDR3 region: CASSHERDSADTQYF. CDR3 DNA sequence: TGTGCCAGCAGTCACGAGCGGGATAGCGCAGATACGCAGTATTTT.

This clonotype was detected a few times. The V call is TRBV27, the J call TRBJ2-1; 12 nucleotides line up with TRBD1. The CDR3 sequence is 16 residues long. The germline CDR1 and CDR2 sequences are MNHEY and SMNVEV (reference sequence). The V and J ends lost 7 bases and 7 bases, in that order; junction bases with no gene match: 11. CDR3 sequence reads: CASTGPGTGGLNEQFF. CDR3 coding DNA: TGTGCCAGCACTGGTCCCGGGACAGGGGGCTTAAATGAGCAGTTCTTC.

This clonotype came up many times. V is TRBV11-2 and J is TRBJ1-5, with TRBD1 as a possible D gene (6 bases). V dropped 3 bases and J dropped 6 bases, with 9 bases sitting between them. Per germline, CDR1 SGHAT and CDR2 FQNNGV. The CDR3 has 13 amino acids. CDR3 amino acids: CASSLGGSQPQHF. The DNA for the CDR3 is TGTGCCAGCAGCTTGGGGGGCAGTCAGCCCCAGCATTTT.

The rearrangement joins TRBV5-6 to TRBJ2-1; D gene ambiguous. This CDR3 spans 14 amino acids. V gave up 0 bases and J gave up 5 bases, with 9 bases separating them. Germline V CDR1 and CDR2: SGHDT, YYEEEE. As DNA, the CDR3 is TGTGCCAGCAGCTTGGCCGGCAGGAACAATGAGCAGTTCTTC. Its translation: CASSLAGRNNEQFF.

The genes are TRBV7-9 and TRBJ2-1; 10 bases align to TRBD2. The CDR3 contains 17 residues. Germline V gives CDR1 SEHNR, CDR2 FQNEAQ (reference sequence). V shed 4 bases, J shed 5 bases, and the junction held 11 bases outside the gene matches. CDR3 coding DNA: TGTGCCAGCAGCTCCGACCTAGCGGGAGTTGGGCACAATGAGCAGTTCTTC. This sequence encodes CASSSDLAGVGHNEQFF.